This is a list of T cell receptor beta chains from one sample in a study of shared T cell receptors in the human thymus. TCRdb's copy holds only in-frame clones and misses some; the assay was immunoSEQ multiplex PCR. This sample has hundreds of thousands of clones, with approximately 88% found just once. The data also belong to a second study, concerning human thymus T cells.

Material for sequencing was thymocytes. These receptor sequences come from a boy younger than two with a congenital heart defect. The CDR3 runs from the conserved cysteine through the conserved F or W. Fields, in order: V gene, D gene, clone size, J gene, CDR3 DNA, CDR3 protein. The D gene is left open where the match is weak. Clone size, where shown, is once, few, many, or a class for clones that have expanded.

TRBV27	TRBD1	NA	TRBJ1-2	TGTGCCAGCAGACTGACTTCCCAGGGGGGCTATGGCTACACCTTC	CASRLTSQGGYGYTF
TRBV6-5	TRBD2	NA	TRBJ2-1	TGTGCCAGCAGTCCGGGACTAGCGGGAGTGAATGAGCAGTTCTTC	CASSPGLAGVNEQFF
TRBV27	TRBD1	NA	TRBJ2-1	TGTGCCAGCAGCCTAACTCCGGGACAGGGACACAATGAGCAGTTCTTC	CASSLTPGQGHNEQFF
TRBV28	TRBD1	NA	TRBJ1-3	TGTGCCAGCAGTTTGAGACAGGGTAGTCATCCTGGAAACACCATATATTTT	CASSLRQGSHPGNTIYF
TRBV6-1	NA	NA	TRBJ2-3	TGTGCCAGCAGTGACAGGGGCACAGATACGCAGTATTTT	CASSDRGTDTQYF
TRBV19	NA	NA	TRBJ2-7	TGTGCCAGTAGTATGGGGAGCGGGCATCACTACGAGCAGTACTTC	CASSMGSGHHYEQYF
TRBV19	TRBD1	NA	TRBJ2-7	TGTGCCAGTAGATCCGCCGGGACAGAGTACGAGCAGTACTTC	CASRSAGTEYEQYF
TRBV15	NA	NA	TRBJ2-7	TGTGCCACCAGCAGACGACTATTAAGCTACGAGCAGTACTTC	CATSRRLLSYEQYF
TRBV18	TRBD2	NA	TRBJ2-7	TGTGCCAGCTCACCAGGACTAGCGGGAGAGTTTTGGTACGAGCAGTACTTC	CASSPGLAGEFWYEQYF
TRBV6-5	NA	NA	TRBJ2-7	TGTGCCAGCAGTTACTCGTCCCTAGCTCGAGACGAGCAGTACTTC	CASSYSSLARDEQYF
TRBV4-3	TRBD2	NA	TRBJ2-1	TGCGCCAGCAGCCAAGATTCACCGGGACTAGGCTATGAGCAGTTCTTC	CASSQDSPGLGYEQFF
TRBV29-1	TRBD1	NA	TRBJ1-4	TGCAGCGCATGGGGGCAGGGGGGTGAAAAACTGTTTTTT	CSAWGQGGEKLFF
TRBV11-2	TRBD2	NA	TRBJ2-7	TGTGCCAGCAGCTTAGGACAGGGACTAGCGGGGGATTCCTACGAGCAGTACTTC	CASSLGQGLAGDSYEQYF
TRBV19	TRBD1	once	TRBJ2-1	TGTGCCAGTAGTCCGCCCGGGACAGGGGTCAATGAGCAGTTCTTC	CASSPPGTGVNEQFF
TRBV19	NA	once	TRBJ2-3	TGTGCCAGTAGCCCTACACCAGGGCGGAACAATTATCCAAGCACAGATACGCAGTATTTT	CASSPTPGRNNYPSTDTQYF
TRBV5-1	TRBD1	NA	TRBJ1-1	TGCGCCAGCAGCTCCCGGGACAGGAACACTGAAGCTTTCTTT	CASSSRDRNTEAFF
TRBV11-2	NA	NA	TRBJ2-4	TGTGCCAGCAGCTTAAGAGGAGGGGGGGCGGCCAAAAACATTCAGTACTTC	CASSLRGGGAAKNIQYF
TRBV6-5	NA	NA	TRBJ2-7	TGTGCCAGCAGTTACCGACCCGCCCAGGGCGAGCAGTACTTC	CASSYRPAQGEQYF
TRBV9	TRBD2	NA	TRBJ2-7	TGTGCCAGCAGCGCCGGCCTTAGACTAGCGGGAGATGTTTACGAGCAGTACTTC	CASSAGLRLAGDVYEQYF
TRBV15	TRBD2	NA	TRBJ2-1	TGTGCCACCAGCACACAACTAGCGGGAGGGCAGAATGAGCAGTTCTTC	CATSTQLAGGQNEQFF
TRBV27	TRBD2	NA	TRBJ2-7	TGTGCCAGCAGTTTAAGGTATAGCATCGCGGGAGGCGAGAGCTACGAGCAGTACTTC	CASSLRYSIAGGESYEQYF
TRBV14	NA	NA	TRBJ2-3	TGTGCCAGCAGCCAACCCCTGACAGATACGCAGTATTTT	CASSQPLTDTQYF
TRBV7-8	TRBD1	NA	TRBJ2-7	TGTGCCAGCAGCATAGGACAGGGGGCCTGGTACGAGCAGTACTTC	CASSIGQGAWYEQYF
TRBV28	TRBD2	NA	TRBJ2-2	TGTGCCAGCAGTTTCCCTACTCTAGCGGGAGGTTATGACACCGGGGAGCTGTTTTTT	CASSFPTLAGGYDTGELFF